This T cell receptor (beta chain) originates from a study of T cells in Graves' hyperthyroidism and ophthalmopathy. Study-level results: The model forecast ophthalmopathy, anticipating it by a median roughly 6.5 months before onset.

CDR3 length: 13 residues. From germline, CDR1 is ENHRY and CDR2 SYGVKD. V was cut by 9 bases and J by 2 bases, with 13 bases left in between. Comments on this clonotype: Its specificity is not known.

RNA transcripts were the template for amplifying TCR beta CDR3 regions. HTBI primers were used for first-round RT-PCR of the TCR CDR3. MiXCR was run by TCRdb on the multiplex PCR reads, yielding one entry per CDR3 protein. The sample has roughly 740,000 distinct CDR3 sequences, about 16% seen once. The sequence was obtained from a man younger than 30 with Graves' hyperthyroidism. The gene calls are TRBV10-3 and TRBJ1-1, with unresolved D. Sequencing input: blood. CDR3: CAILPDFNTEAFF. For the CDR3, the DNA is TGTGCCATTCTCCCGGATTTTAACACTGAAGCTTTCTTT.